The entry below gives a single TCR beta chain sequence along with its context. Its specificity is unknown. The sample originates from a study of T-cell reconstitution after alpha-beta-depleted transplantation in children. Study-level findings and limits: In patients about two months after transplant, alpha-beta T cells reportedly arose from several hundred expanded graft clones.

Trimming cost V 6 bases and J 5 bases, with 13 bases left between them. The germline V gene has CDR1 KGHSH and CDR2 LQKENI. The CDR3 has 13 residues. As it was prepared, the TCRbeta library received unique molecular identifiers. Each CDR3 protein gets one entry after TCRdb re-called the PCR reads with MiXCR. The data show about 900,000 distinct CDR3 sequences, about 29% seen once. The V call is TRBV18, the J call TRBJ2-5; TRBD1 might be the D (6 bases). The receptor was isolated from a boy under two years old who had a stem cell transplant for SCID, so the T cells may come from the graft donor. Source: PBMCs, mostly from graft donor cells, taken 360 days after TCRalphabeta/CD19-depleted stem cell transplant. CDR3 amino acids: CASSPGTPETQYF. DNA for the CDR3: TGTGCCAGCTCCCCCGGGACACCGGAGACCCAGTACTTC.